This passage covers 10 T cell receptor beta chains from one sample sequenced in a study of cytomegalovirus exposure and HLA in healthy donors. In the PCR, 60 Vbeta and 13 Jbeta primers were used. The data were produced by immunoSEQ multiplex PCR, yet TCRdb's version contains in-frame clones alone and is incomplete. The sample yields over 95,000 clones, around 77% seen once. Sequencing was carried out using PBMCs. These receptors were taken from a woman younger than 45 in good health and CMV-seropositive.

The table lists this clone with a few counts. The chain links TRBV23-1 to TRBJ1-1; D is undetermined. TRBV23-1 is assigned to the ORF class and has an uncertain function. This CDR3 contains 15 residues. Trimming left V 2 bases short and J 1 base short, with 11 bases between. CDR3 residues: CASSQKDSSNTEAFF. DNA of the CDR3: TGCGCCAGCAGTCAAAAGGACTCATCGAACACTGAAGCTTTCTTT.

The CDR3 reads CATLGGTLKSTQYF. CDR3 DNA: TGTGCAACCTTGGGGGGGACTCTTAAGAGTACGCAGTATTTT. The chain joins TRBV19 to TRBJ2-3, with TRBD2 matching 7 bases. CDR1 and CDR2 (germline): LNHDA, SQIVND (reference sequence). The CDR3 has 14 residues.

This rearrangement joins TRBV29-1 to TRBJ2-3; TRBD2 agrees at 7 bases. Unmatched junction bases numbered 6, after V lost 5 bases and J lost 7 bases. This CDR3 contains 12 residues. The germline gives CDR1 SQVTM, CDR2 ANQGSEA. This chain's CDR3 is CSVYRGGNTQYF. CDR3 DNA: TGCAGCGTTTATCGGGGAGGGAATACGCAGTATTTT.

This clone has just a few counts. The chain links TRBV25-1 to TRBJ2-1; tentative D call: TRBD2 (6 bases). This CDR3 is built from 14 residues. The V end was cut by 1 base, the J end by 9 bases, with 13 bases between. Germline V gene lookup returns CDR1 MGHDK and CDR2 SYGVNS. CDR3 residues: CASSEWAGRPEQFF. For the CDR3, the DNA is TGTGCCAGCAGTGAATGGGCGGGGCGGCCTGAGCAGTTCTTC.

A single count supports this clone. V and J are TRBV7-8 and TRBJ2-3, with 8 bases matching TRBD2. CDR1 and CDR2 (germline): SGHVS, FQNEAQ. The CDR3 is 15 residues long. V shed 4 bases, J shed 1 base, and the junction held 4 bases outside the gene matches. The CDR3 DNA sequence: TGTGCCAGCAGCTCCGGGGGGGGAGGCACAGATACGCAGTATTTT. Translating gives CASSSGGGGTDTQYF.

This chain connects TRBV29-1 to TRBJ1-1; 9 bases align to TRBD1. Germline V lookup: CDR1 SQVTM, CDR2 ANQGSEA. J gave up 5 bases and V 6 bases, and 7 bases lay outside the gene matches. The CDR3 loop spans 13 amino acids. The CDR3 DNA follows: TGCAGCGTGGGACAGGGACTGAGTACTGAAGCTTTCTTT. Encoded protein: CSVGQGLSTEAFF. Full variable domain (outside the CDR3, taken from reference TRBV29-1 and TRBJ1-1): SAVISQKPSRDICQRGTSLTIQCQVDSQVTMMFWYRQQPGQSLTLIATANQGSEATYESGFVIDKFPISRPNLTFSTLTVSNMSPEDSSIYLCSVGQGLSTEAFFGQGTRLTVV.

The V call is TRBV5-6, the J call TRBJ2-2; 9 nucleotides match TRBD2. V lost 1 base to trimming and J lost 1 base; unmatched junction nucleotides: 8. Germline-derived CDR1 and CDR2 are SGHDT and YYEEEE. The length of the CDR3 is 18 residues. CDR3 residues: CASSLLTSGRLNTGELFF. The CDR3 nucleotides are TGTGCCAGCAGCTTGTTGACTAGCGGAAGATTGAACACCGGGGAGCTGTTTTTT.

This chain links TRBV2 with TRBJ2-2, with TRBD1 as a possible D gene (5 bases). The CDR3 totals 16 residues. CDR1 SNHLY and CDR2 FYNNEI come from the germline V gene. Trimming left V 1 base short and J 7 bases short, with 16 bases between. CDR3 bases: TGTGCCAGCAGTGAAGTGCCAGGGTGGGATGTCGGGGAGCTGTTTTTT. Translated, it gives CASSEVPGWDVGELFF.

CDR3 protein: CATSRDSSGETQYF. CDR3 DNA sequence: TGTGCCACCAGCAGAGATAGCTCAGGGGAGACCCAGTACTTC. The chain links TRBV15 to TRBJ2-5; tentatively, D is TRBD1 (5 bases). Germline V gives CDR1 LNHNV, CDR2 YYDKDF (reference sequence). The CDR3 contains 14 residues. V lost 0 bases and J 5 bases, leaving 10 bases between the germline ends.

This rearrangement joins TRBV30 to TRBJ1-1; no definite D call. The V end lost 8 bases, the J end lost 3 bases, and 16 bases lay between the germline ends. Germline lookup yields CDR1 GTSNPN and CDR2 SVGIG (reference sequence). CDR3 length: 13 amino acids. For the CDR3, the DNA is TGTGCCCGGATCCGGGGTGGGTACACTGAAGCTTTCTTT. Protein sequence: CARIRGGYTEAFF.